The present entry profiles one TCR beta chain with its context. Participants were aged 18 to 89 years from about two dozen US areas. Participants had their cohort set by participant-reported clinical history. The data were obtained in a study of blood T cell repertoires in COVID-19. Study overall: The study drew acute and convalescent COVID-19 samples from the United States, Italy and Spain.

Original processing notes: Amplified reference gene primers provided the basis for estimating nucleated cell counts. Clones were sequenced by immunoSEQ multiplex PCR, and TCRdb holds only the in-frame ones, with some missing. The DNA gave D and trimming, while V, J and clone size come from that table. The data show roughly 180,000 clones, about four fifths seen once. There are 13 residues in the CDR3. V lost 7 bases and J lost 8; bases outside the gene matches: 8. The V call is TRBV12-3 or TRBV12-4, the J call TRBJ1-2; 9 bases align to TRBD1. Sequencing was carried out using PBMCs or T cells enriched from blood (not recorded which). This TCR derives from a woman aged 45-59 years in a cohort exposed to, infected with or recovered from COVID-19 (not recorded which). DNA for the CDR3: TGTGCCAGCAACACAGGGGGCGCATCCGGCTACACCTTC. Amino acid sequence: CASNTGGASGYTF.